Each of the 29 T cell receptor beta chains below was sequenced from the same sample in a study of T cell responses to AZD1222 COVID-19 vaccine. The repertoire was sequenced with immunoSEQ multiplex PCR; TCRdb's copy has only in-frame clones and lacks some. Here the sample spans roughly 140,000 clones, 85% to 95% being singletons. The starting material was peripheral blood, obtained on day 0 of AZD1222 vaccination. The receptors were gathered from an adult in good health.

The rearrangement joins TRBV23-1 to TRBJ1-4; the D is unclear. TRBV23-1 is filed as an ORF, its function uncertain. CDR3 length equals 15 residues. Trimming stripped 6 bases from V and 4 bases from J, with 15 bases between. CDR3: CASSQRPGVNEKLFF. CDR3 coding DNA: TGCGCCAGCAGCCAGAGGCCCGGGGTTAATGAAAAACTGTTTTTT.

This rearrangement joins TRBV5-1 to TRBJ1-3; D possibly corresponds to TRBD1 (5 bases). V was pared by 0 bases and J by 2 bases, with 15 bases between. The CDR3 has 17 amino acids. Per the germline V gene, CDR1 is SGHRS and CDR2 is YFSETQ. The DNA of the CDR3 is TGCGCCAGCAGCTTGGGGACCTTCGAGGGACCTGGAAACACCATATATTTT. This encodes CASSLGTFEGPGNTIYF.

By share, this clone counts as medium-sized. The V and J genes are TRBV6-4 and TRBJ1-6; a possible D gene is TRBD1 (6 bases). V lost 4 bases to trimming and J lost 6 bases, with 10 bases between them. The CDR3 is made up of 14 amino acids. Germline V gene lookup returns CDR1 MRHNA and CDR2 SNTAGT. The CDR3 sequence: CASSVAGANSPLHF. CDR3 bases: TGTGCCAGCAGTGTGGCAGGGGCTAATTCACCCCTCCACTTT.

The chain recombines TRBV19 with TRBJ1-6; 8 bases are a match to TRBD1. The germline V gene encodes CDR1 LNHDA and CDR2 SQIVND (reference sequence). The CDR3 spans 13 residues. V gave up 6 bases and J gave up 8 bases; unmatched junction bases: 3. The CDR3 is CASRGQADSPLHF. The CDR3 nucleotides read TGTGCCAGTAGGGGACAGGCGGATTCACCCCTCCACTTT.

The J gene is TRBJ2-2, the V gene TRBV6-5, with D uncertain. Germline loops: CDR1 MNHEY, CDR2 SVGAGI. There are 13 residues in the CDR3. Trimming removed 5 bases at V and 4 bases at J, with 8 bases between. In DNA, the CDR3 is TGTGCCAGCAGTCTCAAGGCCACCGGGGAGCTGTTTTTT. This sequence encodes CASSLKATGELFF.

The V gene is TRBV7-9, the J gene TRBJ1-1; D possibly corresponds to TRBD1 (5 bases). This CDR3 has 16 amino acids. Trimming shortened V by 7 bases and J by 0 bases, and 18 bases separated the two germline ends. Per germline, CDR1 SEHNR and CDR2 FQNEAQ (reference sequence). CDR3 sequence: CASTPSGGLLNTEAFF. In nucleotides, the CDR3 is TGTGCCAGCACTCCGTCGGGGGGACTGTTGAACACTGAAGCTTTCTTT.

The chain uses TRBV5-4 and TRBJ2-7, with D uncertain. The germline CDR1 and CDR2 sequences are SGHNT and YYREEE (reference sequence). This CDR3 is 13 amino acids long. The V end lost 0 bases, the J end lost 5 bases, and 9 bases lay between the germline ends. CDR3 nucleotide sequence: TGTGCCAGCAGCTTGGTTGGAATGGACGAGCAGTACTTC. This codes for CASSLVGMDEQYF.

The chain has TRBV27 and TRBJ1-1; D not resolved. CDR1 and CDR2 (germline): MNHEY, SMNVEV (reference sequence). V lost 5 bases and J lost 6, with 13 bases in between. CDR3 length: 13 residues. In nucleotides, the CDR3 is TGTGCCAGCAGTCCCTTGTTGGTTTCTGAAGCTTTCTTT. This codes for CASSPLLVSEAFF.

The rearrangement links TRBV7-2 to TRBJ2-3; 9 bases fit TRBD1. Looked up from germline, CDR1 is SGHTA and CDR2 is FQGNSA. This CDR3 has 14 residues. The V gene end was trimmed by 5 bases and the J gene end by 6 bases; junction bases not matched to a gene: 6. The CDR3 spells CASSPRTGVDTQYF. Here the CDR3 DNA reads TGTGCCAGCAGCCCAAGGACAGGGGTGGATACGCAGTATTTT. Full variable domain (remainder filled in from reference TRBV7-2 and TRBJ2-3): GAGVSQSPSNKVTEKGKDVELRCDPISGHTALYWYRQSLGQGLEFLIYFQGNSAPDKSGLPSDRFSAERTGGSVSTLTIQRTQQEDSAVYLCASSPRTGVDTQYFGPGTRLTVL.

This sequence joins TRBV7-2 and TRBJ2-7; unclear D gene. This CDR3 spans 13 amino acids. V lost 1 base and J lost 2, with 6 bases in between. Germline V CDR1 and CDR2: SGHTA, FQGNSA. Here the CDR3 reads CASSLETTYEQYF. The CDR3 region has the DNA TGTGCCAGCAGCTTAGAGACAACCTACGAGCAGTACTTC.

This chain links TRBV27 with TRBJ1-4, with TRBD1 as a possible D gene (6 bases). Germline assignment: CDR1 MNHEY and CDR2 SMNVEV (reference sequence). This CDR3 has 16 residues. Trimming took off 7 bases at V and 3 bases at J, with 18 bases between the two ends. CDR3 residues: CASTETGGFANEKLFF. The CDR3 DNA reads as TGTGCCAGCACCGAGACGGGGGGCTTTGCTAATGAAAAACTGTTTTTT.

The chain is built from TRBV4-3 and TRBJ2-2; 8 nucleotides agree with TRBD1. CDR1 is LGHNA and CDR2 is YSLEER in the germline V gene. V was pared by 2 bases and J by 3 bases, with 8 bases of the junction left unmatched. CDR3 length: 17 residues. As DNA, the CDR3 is TGCGCCAGCAGCCAAAATTCCAGGGGGCGGGACACCGGGGAGCTGTTTTTT. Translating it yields CASSQNSRGRDTGELFF.

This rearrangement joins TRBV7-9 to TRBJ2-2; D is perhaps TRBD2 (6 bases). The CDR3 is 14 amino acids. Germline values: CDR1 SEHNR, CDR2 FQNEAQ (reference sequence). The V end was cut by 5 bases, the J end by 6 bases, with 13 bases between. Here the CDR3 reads CASSRTAGSGELFF. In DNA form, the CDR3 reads TGTGCCAGCAGCCGGACGGCGGGATCCGGGGAGCTGTTTTTT.

CDR3 protein: CSVRVSYEQYF. The CDR3 bases are TGCAGCGTTAGGGTTTCCTACGAGCAGTACTTC. The rearrangement links TRBV29-1 to TRBJ2-7; no reliable D call. Trimming stripped 5 bases from V and 1 base from J, with 6 bases between. The CDR3 contains 11 residues. CDR1 SQVTM and CDR2 ANQGSEA come from the germline V gene.

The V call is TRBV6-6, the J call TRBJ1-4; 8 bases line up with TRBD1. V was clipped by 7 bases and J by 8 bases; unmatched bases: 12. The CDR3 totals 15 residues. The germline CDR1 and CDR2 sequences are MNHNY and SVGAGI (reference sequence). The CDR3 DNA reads TGTGCCAGCACTCACTCAGGGGGCGCCGGGGAAAAACTGTTTTTT. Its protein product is CASTHSGGAGEKLFF.

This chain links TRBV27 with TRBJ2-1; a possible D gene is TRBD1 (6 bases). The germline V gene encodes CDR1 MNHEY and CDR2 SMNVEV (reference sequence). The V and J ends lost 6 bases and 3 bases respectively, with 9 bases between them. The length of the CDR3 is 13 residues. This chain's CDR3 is CASSGTRYNEQFF. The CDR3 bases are TGTGCCAGCAGCGGGACACGCTACAATGAGCAGTTCTTC.

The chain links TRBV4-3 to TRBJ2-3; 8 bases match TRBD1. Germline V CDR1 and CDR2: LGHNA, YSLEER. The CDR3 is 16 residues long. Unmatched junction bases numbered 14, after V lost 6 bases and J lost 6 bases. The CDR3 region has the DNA TGCGCCAGCAGTCTCAGAGGACAGGGCCCGGTGGATACGCAGTATTTT. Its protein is CASSLRGQGPVDTQYF.

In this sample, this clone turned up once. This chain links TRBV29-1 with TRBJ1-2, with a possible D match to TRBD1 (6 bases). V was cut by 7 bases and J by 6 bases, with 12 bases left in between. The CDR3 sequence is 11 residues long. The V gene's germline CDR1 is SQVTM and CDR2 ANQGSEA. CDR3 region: CSGVQGDGYTF. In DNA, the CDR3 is TGCAGCGGTGTACAGGGAGATGGCTACACCTTC. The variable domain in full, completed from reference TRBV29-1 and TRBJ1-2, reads SAVISQKPSRDICQRGTSLTIQCQVDSQVTMMFWYRQQPGQSLTLIATANQGSEATYESGFVIDKFPISRPNLTFSTLTVSNMSPEDSSIYLCSGVQGDGYTFGSGTRLTVV.

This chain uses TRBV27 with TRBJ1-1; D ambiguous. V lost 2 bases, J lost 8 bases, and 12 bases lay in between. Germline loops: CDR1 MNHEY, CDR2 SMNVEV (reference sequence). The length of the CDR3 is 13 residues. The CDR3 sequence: CASSLKSRAEAFF. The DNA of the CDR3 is TGTGCCAGCAGTTTAAAAAGCCGGGCCGAAGCTTTCTTT.

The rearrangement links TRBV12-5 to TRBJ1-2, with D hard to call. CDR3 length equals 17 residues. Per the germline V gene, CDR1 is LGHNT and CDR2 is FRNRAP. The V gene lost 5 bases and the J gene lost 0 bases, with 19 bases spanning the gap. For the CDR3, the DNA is TGTGCTAGTGGTCCCAGTGGCGGACGGCTAGCTAACTATGGCTACACCTTC. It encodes CASGPSGGRLANYGYTF.

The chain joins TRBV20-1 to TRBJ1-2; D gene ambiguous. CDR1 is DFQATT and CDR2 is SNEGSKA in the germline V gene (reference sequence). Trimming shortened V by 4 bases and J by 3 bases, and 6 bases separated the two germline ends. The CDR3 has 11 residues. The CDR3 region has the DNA TGCAGTGCTATCGCGGACTATGGCTACACCTTC. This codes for CSAIADYGYTF.

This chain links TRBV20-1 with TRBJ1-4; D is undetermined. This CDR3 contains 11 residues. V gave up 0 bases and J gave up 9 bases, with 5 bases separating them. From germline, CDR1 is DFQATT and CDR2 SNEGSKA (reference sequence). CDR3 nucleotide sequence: TGCAGTGCTAGAGAACAGCAAAAACTGTTTTTT. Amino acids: CSAREQQKLFF.

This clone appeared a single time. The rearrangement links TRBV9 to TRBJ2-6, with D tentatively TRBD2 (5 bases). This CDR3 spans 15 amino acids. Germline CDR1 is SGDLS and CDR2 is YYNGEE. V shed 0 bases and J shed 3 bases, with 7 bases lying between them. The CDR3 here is CASSVVGSGANVLTF. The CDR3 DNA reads TGTGCCAGCAGCGTAGTAGGGAGTGGGGCCAACGTCCTGACTTTC.

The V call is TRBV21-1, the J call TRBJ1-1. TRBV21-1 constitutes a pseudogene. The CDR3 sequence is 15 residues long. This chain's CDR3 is CASTPATWVPTEAFF. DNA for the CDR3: TGTGCCAGCACCCCCGCAACGTGGGTACCCACTGAAGCTTTCTTT.

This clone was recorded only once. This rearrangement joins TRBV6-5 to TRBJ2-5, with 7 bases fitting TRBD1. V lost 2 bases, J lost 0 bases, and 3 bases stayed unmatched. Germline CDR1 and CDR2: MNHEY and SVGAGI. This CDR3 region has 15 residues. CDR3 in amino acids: CASSYDRVNQETQYF. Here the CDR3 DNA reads TGTGCCAGCAGTTACGACAGGGTTAACCAAGAGACCCAGTACTTC.

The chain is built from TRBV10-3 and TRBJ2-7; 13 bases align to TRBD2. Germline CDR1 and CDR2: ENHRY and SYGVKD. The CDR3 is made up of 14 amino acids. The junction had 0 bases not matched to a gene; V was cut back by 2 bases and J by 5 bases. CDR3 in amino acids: CAISEGTSGDEQYF. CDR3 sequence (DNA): TGTGCCATCAGTGAGGGGACTAGCGGGGACGAGCAGTACTTC.

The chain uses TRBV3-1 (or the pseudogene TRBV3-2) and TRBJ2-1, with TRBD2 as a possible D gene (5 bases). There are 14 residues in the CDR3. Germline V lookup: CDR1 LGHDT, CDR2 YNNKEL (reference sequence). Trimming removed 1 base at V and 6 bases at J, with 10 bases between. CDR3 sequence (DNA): TGTGCCAGCAGCCAAGTAGGGAGTTCCAATGAGCAGTTCTTC. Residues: CASSQVGSSNEQFF.

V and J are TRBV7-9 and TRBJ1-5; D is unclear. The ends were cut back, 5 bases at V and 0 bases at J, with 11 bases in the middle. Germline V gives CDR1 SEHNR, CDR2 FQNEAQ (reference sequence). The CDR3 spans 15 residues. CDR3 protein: CASSPAGRSNQPQHF. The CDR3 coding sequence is TGTGCCAGCAGCCCGGCAGGACGTAGCAATCAGCCCCAGCATTTT.

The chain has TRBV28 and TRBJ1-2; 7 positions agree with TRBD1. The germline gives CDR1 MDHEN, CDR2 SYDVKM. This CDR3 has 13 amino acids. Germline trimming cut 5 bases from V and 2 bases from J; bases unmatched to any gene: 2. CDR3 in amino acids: CASSETGNYGYTF. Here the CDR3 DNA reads TGTGCCAGCAGTGAGACAGGGAACTATGGCTACACCTTC.